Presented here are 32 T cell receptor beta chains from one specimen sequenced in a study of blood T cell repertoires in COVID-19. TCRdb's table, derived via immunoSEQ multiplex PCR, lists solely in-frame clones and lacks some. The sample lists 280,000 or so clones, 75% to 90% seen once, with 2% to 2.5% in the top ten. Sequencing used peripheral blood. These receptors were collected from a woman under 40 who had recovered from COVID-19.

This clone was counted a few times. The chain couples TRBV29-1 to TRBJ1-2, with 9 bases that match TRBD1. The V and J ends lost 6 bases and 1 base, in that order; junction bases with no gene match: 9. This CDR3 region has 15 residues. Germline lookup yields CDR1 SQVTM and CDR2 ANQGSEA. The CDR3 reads CSVAGTGKGNYGYTF. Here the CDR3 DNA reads TGCAGCGTCGCCGGGACAGGGAAGGGTAACTATGGCTACACCTTC.

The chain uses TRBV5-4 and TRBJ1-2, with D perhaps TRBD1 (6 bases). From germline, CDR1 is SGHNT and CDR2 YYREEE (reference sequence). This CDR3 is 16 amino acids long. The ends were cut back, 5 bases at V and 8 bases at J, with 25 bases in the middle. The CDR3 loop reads CASRAWPFGQYDGYTF. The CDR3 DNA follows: TGTGCCAGCAGAGCTTGGCCCTTTGGACAGTATGACGGCTACACCTTC. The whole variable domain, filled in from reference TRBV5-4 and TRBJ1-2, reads ETGVTQSPTHLIKTRGQQVTLRCSSQSGHNTVSWYQQALGQGPQFIFQYYREEENGRGNFPPRFSGLQFPNYSSELNVNALELDDSALYLCASRAWPFGQYDGYTFGSGTRLTVV.

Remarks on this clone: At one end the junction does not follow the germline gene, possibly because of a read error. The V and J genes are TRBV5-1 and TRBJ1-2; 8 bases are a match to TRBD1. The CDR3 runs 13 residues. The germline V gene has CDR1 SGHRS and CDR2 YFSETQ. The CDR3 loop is CASSPAGQGPVAF. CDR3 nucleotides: TGCGCCAGCAGCCCGGCTGGACAGGGACCAGTCGCCTTC.

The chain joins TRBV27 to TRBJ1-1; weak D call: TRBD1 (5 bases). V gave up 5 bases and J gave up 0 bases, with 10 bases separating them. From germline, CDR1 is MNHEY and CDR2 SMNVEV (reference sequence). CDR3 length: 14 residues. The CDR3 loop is CASSKQGVNTEAFF. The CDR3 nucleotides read TGTGCCAGCAGTAAGCAGGGCGTGAACACTGAAGCTTTCTTT.

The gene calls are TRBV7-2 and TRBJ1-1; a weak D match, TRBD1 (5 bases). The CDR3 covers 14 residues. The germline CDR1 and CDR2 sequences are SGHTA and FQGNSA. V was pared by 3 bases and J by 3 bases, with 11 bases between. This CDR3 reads CASSFKGRDTEAFF. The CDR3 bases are TGTGCCAGCAGCTTCAAGGGGCGAGACACTGAAGCTTTCTTT.

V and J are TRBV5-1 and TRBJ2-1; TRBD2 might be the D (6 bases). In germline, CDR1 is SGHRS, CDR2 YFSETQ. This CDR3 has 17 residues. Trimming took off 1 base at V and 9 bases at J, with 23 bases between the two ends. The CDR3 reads CASSLLLPLREKGEQFF. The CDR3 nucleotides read TGCGCCAGCAGCTTGCTCCTCCCCCTACGGGAGAAGGGTGAGCAGTTCTTC.

The chain's CDR3 is CASSPGGAVRTNEKLFF. CDR3 DNA sequence: TGTGCCAGCAGCCCCGGGGGGGCTGTAAGAACTAATGAAAAACTGTTTTTT. The chain links TRBV7-2 to TRBJ1-4, with a tentative D call TRBD1 (6 bases). There are 17 residues in the CDR3. Trimming left V 5 bases short and J 1 base short, with 17 bases between. Germline CDR1 SGHTA, CDR2 FQGNSA.

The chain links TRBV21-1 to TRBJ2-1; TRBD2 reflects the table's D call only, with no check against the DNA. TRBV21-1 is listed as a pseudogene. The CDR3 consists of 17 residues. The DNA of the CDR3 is TGTGCCAGCAGCCCAGGACTTAGCGGGGATGCCTACAATGAGCAGTTCTTC. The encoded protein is CASSPGLSGDAYNEQFF.

CDR3 sequence reads: CASSLGVAGSSYEQYF. Written as DNA, the CDR3 is TGTGCCAGCAGCTTAGGGGTAGCGGGGAGCTCCTACGAGCAGTACTTC. The J gene is TRBJ2-7, the V gene TRBV13; TRBD2 agrees at 8 bases. Germline CDR1 is PRHDT and CDR2 is FYEKMQ (reference sequence). The CDR3 is 16 amino acids. Trimming cost V 0 bases and J 0 bases; bases outside gene matches: 4.

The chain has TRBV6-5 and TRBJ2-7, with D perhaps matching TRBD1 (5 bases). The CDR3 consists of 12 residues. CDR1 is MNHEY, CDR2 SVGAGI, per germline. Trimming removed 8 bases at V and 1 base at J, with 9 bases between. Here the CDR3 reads CASRRVSYEQYF. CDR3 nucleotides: TGTGCCAGCCGCAGGGTATCCTACGAGCAGTACTTC.

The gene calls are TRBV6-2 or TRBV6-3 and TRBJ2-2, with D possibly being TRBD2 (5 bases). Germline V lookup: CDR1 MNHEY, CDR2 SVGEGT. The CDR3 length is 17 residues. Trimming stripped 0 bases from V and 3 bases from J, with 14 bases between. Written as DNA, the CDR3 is TGTGCCAGCAGTTACTCACCGGGGAGTGGGGACACCGGGGAGCTGTTTTTT. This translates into CASSYSPGSGDTGELFF.

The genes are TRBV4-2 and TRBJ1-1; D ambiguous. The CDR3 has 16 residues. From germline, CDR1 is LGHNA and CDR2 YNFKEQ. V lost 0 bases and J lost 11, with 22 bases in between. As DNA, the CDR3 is TGTGCCAGCAGCCAAGATCTGGATCCGGCGGTCCCTGGGGCTTTCTTT. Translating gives CASSQDLDPAVPGAFF.

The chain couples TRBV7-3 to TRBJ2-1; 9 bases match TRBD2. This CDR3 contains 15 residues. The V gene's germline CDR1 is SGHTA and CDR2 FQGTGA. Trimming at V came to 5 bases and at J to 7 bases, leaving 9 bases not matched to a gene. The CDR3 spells CASSVTASGVNEQFF. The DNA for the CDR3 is TGTGCCAGCAGCGTTACTGCTAGCGGGGTAAATGAGCAGTTCTTC.

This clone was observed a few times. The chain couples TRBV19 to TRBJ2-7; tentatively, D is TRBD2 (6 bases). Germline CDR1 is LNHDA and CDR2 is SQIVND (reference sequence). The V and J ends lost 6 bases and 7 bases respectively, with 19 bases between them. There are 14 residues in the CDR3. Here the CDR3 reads CASSRSGTHTEQYF. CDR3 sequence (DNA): TGTGCCAGTAGCCGATCGGGGACTCACACGGAGCAGTACTTC.

The CDR3 nucleotides read TGTGCCAGTAGTATCTTAGGAGGAAATCAGCCCCAGCATTTT. This gives the protein CASSILGGNQPQHF. The chain recombines TRBV19 with TRBJ1-5; D call uncertain. Trimming left V 3 bases short and J 4 bases short, with 10 bases between. This CDR3 comprises 14 residues. Per the germline V gene, CDR1 is LNHDA and CDR2 is SQIVND (reference sequence).

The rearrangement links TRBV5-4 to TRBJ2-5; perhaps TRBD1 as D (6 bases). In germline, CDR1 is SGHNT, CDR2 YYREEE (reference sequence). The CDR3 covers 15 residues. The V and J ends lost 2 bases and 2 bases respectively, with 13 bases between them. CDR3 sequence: CASSLINRDQETQYF. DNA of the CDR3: TGTGCCAGCAGCTTAATAAACAGGGATCAAGAGACCCAGTACTTC.

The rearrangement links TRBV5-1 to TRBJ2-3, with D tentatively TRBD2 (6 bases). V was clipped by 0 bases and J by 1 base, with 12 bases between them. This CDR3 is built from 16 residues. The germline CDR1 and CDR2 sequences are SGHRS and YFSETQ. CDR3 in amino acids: CASSLARASGTDTQYF. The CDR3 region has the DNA TGCGCCAGCAGCTTGGCCAGGGCTAGCGGCACAGATACGCAGTATTTT. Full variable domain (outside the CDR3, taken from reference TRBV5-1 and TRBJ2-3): KAGVTQTPRYLIKTRGQQVTLSCSPISGHRSVSWYQQTPGQGLQFLFEYFSETQRNKGNFPGRFSGRQFSNSRSEMNVSTLELGDSALYLCASSLARASGTDTQYFGPGTRLTVL.

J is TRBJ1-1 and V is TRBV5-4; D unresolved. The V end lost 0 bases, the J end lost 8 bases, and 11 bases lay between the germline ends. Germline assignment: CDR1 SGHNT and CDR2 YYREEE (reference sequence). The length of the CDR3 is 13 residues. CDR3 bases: TGTGCCAGCAGCTTGGACCAGGCCACCGAAGCTTTCTTT. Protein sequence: CASSLDQATEAFF.

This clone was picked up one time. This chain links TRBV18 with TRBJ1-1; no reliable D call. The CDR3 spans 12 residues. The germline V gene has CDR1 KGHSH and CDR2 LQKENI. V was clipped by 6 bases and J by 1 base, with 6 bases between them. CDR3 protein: CASSLRNTEAFF. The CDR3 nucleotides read TGTGCCAGCTCTCTGAGGAACACTGAAGCTTTCTTT.

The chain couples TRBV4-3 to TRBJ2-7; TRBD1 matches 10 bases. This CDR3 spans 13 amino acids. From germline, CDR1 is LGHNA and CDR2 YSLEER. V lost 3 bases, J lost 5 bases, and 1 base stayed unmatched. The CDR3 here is CASSQTGGDEQYF. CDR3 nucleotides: TGCGCCAGCAGCCAGACAGGGGGCGACGAGCAGTACTTC.

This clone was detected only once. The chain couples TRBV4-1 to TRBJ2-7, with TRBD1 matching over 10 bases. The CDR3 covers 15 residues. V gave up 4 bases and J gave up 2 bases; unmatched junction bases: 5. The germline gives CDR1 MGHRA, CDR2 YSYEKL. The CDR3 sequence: CASSLDRGLTYEQYF. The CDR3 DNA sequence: TGCGCCAGCAGCCTAGACAGGGGGCTAACCTACGAGCAGTACTTC.

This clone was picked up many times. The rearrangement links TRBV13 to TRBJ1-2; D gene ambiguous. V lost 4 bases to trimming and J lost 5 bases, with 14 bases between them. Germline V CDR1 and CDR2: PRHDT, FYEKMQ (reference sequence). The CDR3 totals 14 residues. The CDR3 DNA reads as TGTGCCAGCAGCTCAGGCAGCGCATCATATGGCTACACCTTC. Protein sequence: CASSSGSASYGYTF.

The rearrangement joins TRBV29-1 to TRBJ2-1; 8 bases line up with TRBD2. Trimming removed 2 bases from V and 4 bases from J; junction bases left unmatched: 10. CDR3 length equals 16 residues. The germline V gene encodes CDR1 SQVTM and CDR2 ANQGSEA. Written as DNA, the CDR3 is TGCAGCGTTGAATTAATTCCCGGGGGGGCGTACAATGAGCAGTTCTTC. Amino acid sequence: CSVELIPGGAYNEQFF.

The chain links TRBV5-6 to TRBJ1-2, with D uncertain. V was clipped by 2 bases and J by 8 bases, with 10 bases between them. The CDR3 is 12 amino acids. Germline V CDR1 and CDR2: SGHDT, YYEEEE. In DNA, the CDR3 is TGTGCCAGCAGCTTTCGAGCGGGCGGCTACACCTTC. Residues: CASSFRAGGYTF.

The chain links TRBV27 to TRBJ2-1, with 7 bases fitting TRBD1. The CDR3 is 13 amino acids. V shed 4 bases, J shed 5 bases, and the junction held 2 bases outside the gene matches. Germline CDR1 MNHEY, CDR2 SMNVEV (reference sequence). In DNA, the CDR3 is TGTGCCAGCAGTTATCAGGGGGACAATGAGCAGTTCTTC. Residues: CASSYQGDNEQFF.

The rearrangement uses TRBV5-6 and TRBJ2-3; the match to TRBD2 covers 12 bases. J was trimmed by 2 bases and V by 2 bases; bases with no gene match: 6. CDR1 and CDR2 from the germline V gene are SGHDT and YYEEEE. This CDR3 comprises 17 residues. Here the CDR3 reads CASSFPASGGATDTQYF. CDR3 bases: TGTGCCAGCAGCTTCCCGGCTAGCGGGGGGGCCACAGATACGCAGTATTTT.

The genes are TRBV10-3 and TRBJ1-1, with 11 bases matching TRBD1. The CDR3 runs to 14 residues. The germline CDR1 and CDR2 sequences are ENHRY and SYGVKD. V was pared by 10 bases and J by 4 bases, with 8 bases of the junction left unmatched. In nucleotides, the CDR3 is TGTGCCACCACTGGACAGGGGGCGCGCACTGAAGCTTTCTTT. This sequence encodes CATTGQGARTEAFF.

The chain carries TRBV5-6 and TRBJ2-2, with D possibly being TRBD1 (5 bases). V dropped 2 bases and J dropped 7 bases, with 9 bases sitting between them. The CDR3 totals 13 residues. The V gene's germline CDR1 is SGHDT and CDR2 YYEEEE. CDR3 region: CASSFRVHGELFF. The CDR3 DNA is TGTGCCAGCAGCTTCAGGGTCCACGGGGAGCTGTTTTTT.

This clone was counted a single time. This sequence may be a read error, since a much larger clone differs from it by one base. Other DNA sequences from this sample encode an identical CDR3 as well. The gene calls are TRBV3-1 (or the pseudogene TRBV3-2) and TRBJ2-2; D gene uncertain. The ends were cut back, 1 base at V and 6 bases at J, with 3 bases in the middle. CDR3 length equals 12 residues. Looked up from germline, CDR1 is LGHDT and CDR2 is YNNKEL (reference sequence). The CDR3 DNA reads TGTGCCAGCAGCCAAGCCGCCGGGGAGCTGTTTTTT. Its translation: CASSQAAGELFF.

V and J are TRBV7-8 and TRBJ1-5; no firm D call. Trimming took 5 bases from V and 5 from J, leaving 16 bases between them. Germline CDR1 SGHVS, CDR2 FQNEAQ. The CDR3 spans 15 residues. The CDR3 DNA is TGTGCCAGCAGCCTAGGAGCGGGGAGGCATCAGCCCCAGCATTTT. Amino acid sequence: CASSLGAGRHQPQHF. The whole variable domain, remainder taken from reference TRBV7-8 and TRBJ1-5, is GAGVSQSPRYKVAKRGQDVALRCDPISGHVSLFWYQQALGQGPEFLTYFQNEAQLDKSGLPSDRFFAERPEGSVSTLKIQRTQQEDSAVYLCASSLGAGRHQPQHFGDGTRLSIL.

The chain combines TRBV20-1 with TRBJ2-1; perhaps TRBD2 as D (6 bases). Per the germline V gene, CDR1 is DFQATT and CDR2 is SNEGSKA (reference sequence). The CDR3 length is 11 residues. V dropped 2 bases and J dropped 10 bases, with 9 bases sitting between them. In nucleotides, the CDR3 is TGCAGTGCTAGAACCCGGGGGGAGCAGTTCTTC. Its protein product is CSARTRGEQFF.

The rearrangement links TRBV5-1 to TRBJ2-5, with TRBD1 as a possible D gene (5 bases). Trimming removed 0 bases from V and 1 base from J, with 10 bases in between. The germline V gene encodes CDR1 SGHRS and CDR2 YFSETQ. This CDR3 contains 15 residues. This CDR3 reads CASSLEPGPQETQYF. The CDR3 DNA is TGCGCCAGCAGCTTGGAACCAGGGCCCCAAGAGACCCAGTACTTC.